Listed below are T cell receptor beta chains from one sample, sequenced in a study of molecular identifiers for immune sequencing clone quantification. MiXCR, applied by TCRdb to the PCR reads, yields one record per CDR3 protein. The sample includes 70,000 to 95,000 distinct CDR3 sequences, roughly 19% of them seen just once. Sequenced sample: naive CD8+ T cells from blood, with Jurkat cell RNA spiked in. The receptors were gathered from a human donor in good health. Some libraries in this study had Jurkat cell RNA spiked in. The CDR3 runs from the conserved cysteine through the conserved F or W.

V: TRBV7-9
CDR3: CASNSKAGDREKLFF

V: TRBV9
CDR3: CASSSRTDQETQYF

V: TRBV5-6
CDR3: CASSYRTSLDRNQPQHF

V: TRBV11-2
CDR3: CASSLGPGLRDEQFF

V: TRBV20-1
CDR3: CSARVSFSGLAVYQETQYF

V: TRBV27
CDR3: CASSSGQFSTDTQYF

V: TRBV29-1
CDR3: CSVVGTTDTQYF

V: TRBV6-2/TRBV6-3
CDR3: CASSYGGASTDTQYF

V: TRBV7-6
CDR3: CASSLSGASEQYF

V: TRBV9
CDR3: CASSVELALRSDTQYF

V: TRBV20-1
CDR3: CSASEGPGLTTDTQYF

V: TRBV20-1
CDR3: CSARGQGTGTSSYEQYF

V: TRBV7-9
CDR3: CASSPRRHNSPLHF

V: TRBV6-1
CDR3: CASKTGGYGYTF

V: TRBV20-1
CDR3: CSARDPGTGPNEKLFF

V: TRBV5-4
CDR3: CASSTDRGSLSTDTQYF

V: TRBV6-5
CDR3: CASRVAGGPSTDTQYF

V: TRBV4-3
CDR3: CASSQGGTQGRGSDTQYF

V: TRBV6-5
CDR3: CASSPDGLAGKETQYF

V: TRBV28
CDR3: CASSLQREGYRQYF

V: TRBV2
CDR3: CASSGLDTSTDTQYF

V: TRBV6-2/TRBV6-3
CDR3: CASSYFPGDRGAYEQYF

V: TRBV12-3/TRBV12-4
CDR3: CASSSDTYQETQYF

V: TRBV27
CDR3: CASSPYSGEQYF

V: TRBV7-9
CDR3: CASSLRLEQYF

V: TRBV19
CDR3: CASHPGGGLTPKSADTQYF

V: TRBV19
CDR3: CASSISQTNTEAFF

V: TRBV2
CDR3: CASSPYGRPGGQPQHF

V: TRBV7-9
CDR3: CASSTTVLSGNTIYF

V: TRBV6-2/TRBV6-3
CDR3: CASALAVYNEQFF

V: TRBV28
CDR3: CAHRSISNTEAFF

V: TRBV30
CDR3: CAWEATDTQYF

V: TRBV20-1
CDR3: CSAKRASGRTDTQYF

V: TRBV19
CDR3: CASSIIGDTQYF

V: TRBV9
CDR3: CASSPTPGQGSSEQFF

V: TRBV27
CDR3: CASSLSVGTSGSSSQYF

V: TRBV3-1
CDR3: CASSQGGLAGVRYEQYF

V: TRBV9
CDR3: CASSVGTGNEQFF

V: TRBV7-6
CDR3: CASSLAGGGDEQFF

V: TRBV7-9
CDR3: CASLDWGRVDETQYF

V: TRBV4-3
CDR3: CASSPYTGGAGNTIYF

V: TRBV12-3/TRBV12-4
CDR3: CASSYYGGYGYTF

V: TRBV30
CDR3: CAWSQGGNTEAFF

V: TRBV6-2/TRBV6-3
CDR3: CASSYGWGGLEETQYF

V: TRBV28
CDR3: CASSFLNGDANEQFF

V: TRBV7-2
CDR3: CASSSPSEEGRNQPQHF

V: TRBV30
CDR3: CAWSPTQGDTEAFF

V: TRBV28
CDR3: CAEGAGKDTVELFF

V: TRBV5-3
CDR3: CASSLEAQETQYF

V: TRBV20-1
CDR3: CSARSTEDSGANVLTF

V: TRBV19
CDR3: CASSIWPSTEAFF

V: TRBV7-6
CDR3: CASSPGDTPSTDTQYF

V: TRBV7-9
CDR3: CASSSSGGPQPQHF